Presented here are 9 T cell receptor beta chains from one specimen sequenced in a study of blood T cell repertoires in COVID-19 (TCRdb year 2020). Receptors were amplified or captured by the immunoSEQ multiplex PCR assay. This is the immuneACCESS table as TCRdb keeps it, with only in-frame sequences that have V and J called. A part of the clones is gone; compared with another copy, unresolved V genes explain less than half, and the rest is unexplained. In this sample the table shows around 190,000 clones, 80% of which occur a single time. Clones ranked in the top ten supply 6.9% of the sample. The sample comprised peripheral blood. Source of these receptors: a man in his sixties with acute or convalescent COVID-19.

The chain joins TRBV7-2 to TRBJ2-3; D unclear. Trimming shortened V by 1 base and J by 5 bases, and 10 bases separated the two germline ends. The V gene's germline CDR1 is SGHTA and CDR2 FQGNSA. CDR3 size: 14 residues. The CDR3 DNA follows: TGTGCCAGCAGCTTAGGAGACTCCCGAGATACGCAGTATTTT. Translated: CASSLGDSRDTQYF.

The chain links TRBV12-3 or TRBV12-4 to TRBJ1-1; 7 positions match TRBD1. With 6 bases clipped from V and 4 bases from J, the junction kept 5 bases outside the gene matches. The CDR3 totals 13 residues. The CDR3 reads CASSRQGGTEAFF. The CDR3, as DNA: TGTGCCAGCAGCCGACAGGGAGGCACTGAAGCTTTCTTT.

This clone was counted a few times. The chain recombines TRBV23-1 with TRBJ1-5; no definite D call. TRBV23-1 is noted as an ORF with a role that remains uncertain. The ends were cut back, 5 bases at V and 5 bases at J, with 16 bases in the middle. This CDR3 spans 15 amino acids. For the CDR3, the DNA is TGCGCCAGCAGTGTCCCCCCCGGCGGAGATCAGCCCCAGCATTTT. Protein sequence: CASSVPPGGDQPQHF.

The chain carries TRBV19 and TRBJ1-2; TRBD1 matches 8 bases. V shed 6 bases, J shed 4 bases, and the junction held 7 bases outside the gene matches. CDR1 LNHDA and CDR2 SQIVND come from the germline V gene (reference sequence). CDR3 length: 14 amino acids. CDR3 region: CASSATGQGYGYTF. The CDR3 DNA reads as TGTGCCAGTAGCGCCACAGGACAGGGCTATGGCTACACCTTC.

The J gene is TRBJ1-2, the V gene TRBV10-3, with D uncertain. Per germline, CDR1 ENHRY and CDR2 SYGVKD. The CDR3 extends over 13 amino acids. V dropped 2 bases and J dropped 4 bases, with 8 bases sitting between them. The chain's CDR3 is CAISESEIYGYTF. The CDR3 bases are TGTGCCATCAGTGAGAGCGAGATCTATGGCTACACCTTC.

The chain has TRBV12-3 or TRBV12-4 and TRBJ2-7, with D perhaps TRBD1 (5 bases). This CDR3 has 13 amino acids. With 7 bases removed from V and 1 base from J, the gap between germline ends came to 11 bases. CDR3 residues: CASKETVSYEQYF. CDR3 nucleotide sequence: TGTGCCAGCAAGGAGACAGTGTCCTACGAGCAGTACTTC.

V usage is TRBV19 and J usage is TRBJ2-5; 10 bases are a match to TRBD2. Germline-derived CDR1 and CDR2 are LNHDA and SQIVND (reference sequence). The CDR3 totals 15 residues. Trimming took 11 bases from V and 0 from J; bases not matched to a gene: 9. CDR3 DNA sequence: TGTGCCCCGACAGGGCTAGCGGGAGACCAAGAGACCCAGTACTTC. Its translation is CAPTGLAGDQETQYF.

The chain joins TRBV28 to TRBJ1-5; D remains unclear. Germline V CDR1 and CDR2: MDHEN, SYDVKM. This CDR3 has 12 amino acids. The germline V and J ends were trimmed by 10 bases and 1 base, with 8 bases remaining between them. CDR3 DNA sequence: TGTGCCATCACGGGAAGCAATCAGCCCCAGCATTTT. This sequence encodes CAITGSNQPQHF.

The chain recombines TRBV18 with TRBJ1-5; 8 bases line up with TRBD1. Germline CDR1 reads KGHSH; CDR2 reads LQKENI. This CDR3 contains 15 residues. The V and J ends lost 8 bases and 6 bases, in that order; junction bases with no gene match: 12. The CDR3 nucleotides are TGTGCCAGCACCAGAATCCAGGGGGCCGGTCAGCCCCAGCATTTT. Protein product: CASTRIQGAGQPQHF. The full variable domain, with the rest looked up from reference TRBV18 and TRBJ1-5, is NAGVMQNPRHLVRRRGQEARLRCSPMKGHSHVYWYRQLPEEGLKFMVYLQKENIIDESGMPKERFSAEFPKEGPSILRIQQVVRGDSAAYFCASTRIQGAGQPQHFGDGTRLSIL.